This record concerns one T cell receptor beta chain sequence. The antigen is unknown. Donors sampled were nominally healthy, though unrecorded immune exposures were likely. The data belong to a study of cytomegalovirus exposure and HLA in healthy donors. Study conclusions and caveats: With DRB1 most and HLA-C fewest, TCR association rates differed between HLA loci in a later analysis.

PCR used 60 Vbeta primers and 13 Jbeta primers. The protocol was immunoSEQ multiplex PCR, while the TCRdb copy is restricted to in-frame clones and leaves out a portion. The sample carries roughly 100,000 clones, 76% recorded once. This CDR3 is built from 16 residues. J gave up 10 bases and V 0 bases, and 11 bases lay outside the gene matches. Germline lookup yields CDR1 LNHDA and CDR2 SQIVND (reference sequence). The chain links TRBV19 to TRBJ2-1; 8 positions agree with TRBD2. The origin of this receptor is a man aged 35-49 years in good health and CMV-seronegative. Sequenced sample: PBMCs. CDR3 sequence: CASSIDMAGGGGEQFF. In DNA form, the CDR3 reads TGTGCCAGTAGTATAGATATGGCGGGGGGCGGGGGGGAGCAGTTCTTC.